The source of this T cell receptor (beta chain) is a study of blood T cells in healthy people across ages. Study results and limitations: The study regarded diversity estimates from one million T cells as underestimates.

This clonotype was recorded once. Antigen unknown. Through a sample-barcoded 5' primer and a J-beta primer mix, a second PCR was run for about 6 to 11 cycles. Each of the cDNA molecules was tagged by a template-switch adaptor with 12 random nucleotides. Every individual sample yielded 2.5 million or more paired-end reads (each containing CDR3). TCRdb re-analysed the 5' RACE reads in MiXCR, keeping a single row per CDR3 protein. In the table there are hundreds of thousands of distinct CDR3 sequences, 35% to 40% of which are singletons. The V and J ends lost 6 bases and 6 bases, in that order; junction bases with no gene match: 15. The CDR3 spans 17 residues. Germline CDR1 MNHNS, CDR2 SASEGT.

The sequencing input was blood. The origin of this receptor is a man younger than 35 in good health. The V call is TRBV6-1, the J call TRBJ2-2, with 8 bases lining up with TRBD2. This CDR3 reads CASRLLPGGAMSGELFF. The CDR3 DNA reads TGTGCCAGCAGACTCCTCCCCGGGGGGGCGATGTCCGGGGAGCTGTTTTTT.